Below, one TCR beta chain is given with its context. The data were obtained in a study of patients and donors after allogeneic stem cell transplantation. After removal of 4 bases from V and 0 bases from J, the junction contained 9 bases not matched to a gene. The CDR3 consists of 17 residues. From germline, CDR1 is SNHLY and CDR2 FYNNEI. TCRdb re-called the RT-PCR reads through MiXCR, storing one row per CDR3 protein. The data contain 400,000 to 450,000 distinct CDR3 sequences, 16% of them singletons. The chain carries TRBV2 and TRBJ2-1; 7 bases are shared with TRBD2. Sequenced sample: blood, either unsorted or a sorted T cell fraction (not recorded which). The receptor was isolated from a human donor who was either an allogeneic HSCT recipient or a stem cell or donor lymphocyte infusion donor (not recorded which). It is not recorded whose cells these are; they may come from a transplant donor. CDR3 nucleotide sequence: TGTGCCAGCAGTGCGGGGGGTTACACCCGCTCCTACAATGAGCAGTTCTTC. This sequence encodes CASSAGGYTRSYNEQFF.